This T cell receptor (beta chain) comes out of a study of CD8 T cells in Susac syndrome. Random hexamers served to reverse transcribe roughly 0.5 to 1 ug RNA. TCRdb re-called the immunoSEQ multiplex PCR reads through MiXCR, storing one row per CDR3 protein. This sample has 250,000 to 300,000 distinct CDR3 sequences, with 70% to 90% found just once. Germline assignment: CDR1 SGHKS and CDR2 YYEKEE (reference sequence). The CDR3 has 16 residues. V was pared by 0 bases and J by 0 bases, with 13 bases between. TEMRA cells were FACS-enriched, unlike CD8+ and CD4+ T cells, which were negatively isolated. The chain recombines TRBV5-5 with TRBJ2-7; unclear D gene. The receptor comes from a human donor with multiple sclerosis. Sequencing used CD8+ T cells from PBMCs. This CDR3 is CASSLGLSTSSYEQYF. DNA for the CDR3: TGTGCCAGCAGCTTGGGATTATCCACGAGCTCCTACGAGCAGTACTTC.